This T cell receptor beta chain was retrieved from a study of beta chain features in type 1 diabetes. Study summary: What patients shared with healthy donors was a similar profile of age, gender and cell yields.

Unmatched junction bases numbered 1, after V lost 8 bases and J lost 1 base. The germline V gene has CDR1 WSHSY and CDR2 SAAADI. This CDR3 has 13 residues. Whole-study results and caveats: A moderate, significant TCRB CDR3 shortening appeared in type 1 diabetes across four CD4+ subsets.

Sequenced material consisted of expressed TCRB transcripts (all of the isolated RNA was reverse transcribed). Samples of naive, central memory and regulatory T cells yielded a mean of about 3.9 million reads. Produced via immunoSEQ multiplex PCR; TCRdb's table is partial and in-frame only. The data show some 350,000 clones, with 9.6% seen just once and approximately 0.55% held by the top ten. Cells sorted by CD45RO/CCR7/CD25/CD127/CD95/CD27 comprised CD4+ naive, central memory, regulatory and stem cell-like memory cells. This clone has just a few counts. Its antigen is not known. The specimen sequenced was central memory CD4+ T cells from blood. The TCR was taken from a man aged 25 to 45 with type 1 diabetes. The chain is built from TRBV10-2 and TRBJ2-2; 7 bases match TRBD2. The CDR3 DNA is TGCGCCAGCGAGCGGGAGAACACCGGGGAGCTGTTTTTT. This gives the protein CASERENTGELFF.